The 31 T cell receptor beta chains listed next were all sequenced from one sample in a study of blood T cell repertoires in COVID-19. The method was immunoSEQ multiplex PCR; TCRdb's version includes in-frame clones alone and lacks a portion of them. The repertoire holds about 54,000 clones, with over 75% as singletons. Input material: peripheral blood. The receptors here all came from a man aged 50 or older with active COVID-19.

The V gene is TRBV9, the J gene TRBJ2-7; weak D call: TRBD2 (6 bases). This CDR3 spans 16 amino acids. V was trimmed by 2 bases and J by 6 bases, leaving 21 bases between them. The germline V gene has CDR1 SGDLS and CDR2 YYNGEE. The CDR3 sequence: CASSVGPAAGGGEQYF. The CDR3 nucleotides are TGTGCCAGCAGCGTGGGACCGGCGGCCGGGGGTGGCGAGCAGTACTTC.

The gene calls are TRBV25-1 and TRBJ1-5; 7 bases map to TRBD1. Germline values: CDR1 MGHDK, CDR2 SYGVNS. J gave up 6 bases and V 3 bases, and 17 bases lay outside the gene matches. The CDR3 is made up of 18 amino acids. CDR3 amino acids: CASSDKGAGLPNAQPQHF. In DNA, the CDR3 is TGTGCCAGCAGTGACAAGGGGGCTGGCCTCCCTAATGCTCAGCCCCAGCATTTT.

The chain has TRBV5-1 and TRBJ2-6, with D maybe TRBD2 (5 bases). Trimming removed 4 bases from V and 0 bases from J, with 8 bases in between. CDR3 length: 15 residues. Germline CDR1 is SGHRS and CDR2 is YFSETQ. As DNA, the CDR3 is TGCGCCAGCAGCCGGGGAGACTCTGGGGCCAACGTCCTGACTTTC. It encodes CASSRGDSGANVLTF.

V gene TRBV7-8 combines with J gene TRBJ2-7; 7 positions agree with TRBD1. Germline loops: CDR1 SGHVS, CDR2 FQNEAQ. V trimming: 8 bases; J trimming: 2 bases; junction bases outside the gene matches: 9. The CDR3 is 14 residues long. CDR3 region: CASSPGQAPYEQYF. The CDR3 DNA reads TGTGCCAGCTCCCCCGGACAGGCCCCCTACGAGCAGTACTTC. The full variable domain, its missing parts supplied by reference TRBV7-8 and TRBJ2-7, is GAGVSQSPRYKVAKRGQDVALRCDPISGHVSLFWYQQALGQGPEFLTYFQNEAQLDKSGLPSDRFFAERPEGSVSTLKIQRTQQEDSAVYLCASSPGQAPYEQYFGPGTRLTVT.

The chain has TRBV6-5 and TRBJ2-7; perhaps TRBD2 as D (6 bases). V was trimmed by 0 bases and J by 9 bases, leaving 6 bases between them. CDR3 size: 11 residues. Germline CDR1 is MNHEY and CDR2 is SVGAGI. This chain's CDR3 is CASSYSGRQYF. CDR3 in DNA: TGTGCCAGCAGTTACTCCGGGAGGCAGTACTTC.

This chain links TRBV30 with TRBJ1-1; 8 bases agree with TRBD1. With V trimmed by 3 bases and J by 0 bases, 9 bases remained unmatched. The CDR3 spans 16 residues. Germline-derived CDR1 and CDR2 are GTSNPN and SVGIG (reference sequence). The DNA for the CDR3 is TGTGCCTGGAGGGGGGGGACAGGACTTATGAACACTGAAGCTTTCTTT. Encoded protein: CAWRGGTGLMNTEAFF.

J is TRBJ2-5 and V is TRBV11-2, with 8 bases fitting TRBD1. The CDR3 has 14 residues. Per the germline V gene, CDR1 is SGHAT and CDR2 is FQNNGV. V dropped 3 bases and J dropped 5; count of bases not matched to a gene: 5. The CDR3 DNA follows: TGTGCCAGCAGCTTCGACAGGGGAGACGAGACCCAGTACTTC. Translation: CASSFDRGDETQYF.

The chain combines TRBV30 with TRBJ1-2, with 7 bases lining up with TRBD1. V lost 4 bases to trimming and J lost 2 bases; unmatched junction nucleotides: 13. CDR1 is GTSNPN and CDR2 is SVGIG in the germline V gene (reference sequence). This CDR3 has 16 amino acids. The CDR3 here is CAWMKGQISKNYGYTF. CDR3 sequence (DNA): TGTGCCTGGATGAAGGGACAGATTAGTAAGAACTATGGCTACACCTTC.

The genes are TRBV5-6 and TRBJ1-2, with 8 bases lining up with TRBD1. The CDR3 loop spans 15 amino acids. CDR1 and CDR2 from the germline V gene are SGHDT and YYEEEE. Trimming took 1 base from V and 4 from J; bases not matched to a gene: 6. CDR3 coding DNA: TGTGCCAGCAGCTTGCCAGGGGGCTCGGGCTATGGCTACACCTTC. Translated: CASSLPGGSGYGYTF.

The chain is built from TRBV23-1 and TRBJ2-5; 9 bases match TRBD2. TRBV23-1 is flagged as an ORF with uncertain function. V trimming: 0 bases; J trimming: 3 bases; junction bases outside the gene matches: 5. The CDR3 has 16 amino acids. CDR3 nucleotide sequence: TGCGCCAGCAGTCAATCACCTAGCGGGAACGAAGAGACCCAGTACTTC. Protein product: CASSQSPSGNEETQYF.

The rearrangement joins TRBV7-2 to TRBJ2-5, with a weak D call TRBD1 (5 bases). Trimming cost V 3 bases and J 5 bases, with 10 bases left between them. Germline loops: CDR1 SGHTA, CDR2 FQGNSA. This CDR3 is 13 amino acids long. The CDR3 reads CASSFQGRETQYF. Written as DNA, the CDR3 is TGTGCCAGCAGCTTCCAGGGTAGGGAGACCCAGTACTTC. The variable domain in full, with the rest retrieved from reference TRBV7-2 and TRBJ2-5, is GAGVSQSPSNKVTEKGKDVELRCDPISGHTALYWYRQSLGQGLEFLIYFQGNSAPDKSGLPSDRFSAERTGGSVSTLTIQRTQQEDSAVYLCASSFQGRETQYFGPGTRLLVL.

The rearrangement uses TRBV30 and TRBJ1-2; TRBD1 matches at 8 bases. The V and J ends lost 0 bases and 2 bases, in that order; junction bases with no gene match: 2. The CDR3 consists of 14 residues. Germline-derived CDR1 and CDR2 are GTSNPN and SVGIG (reference sequence). This CDR3 reads CAWSVQGVNYGYTF. In DNA, the CDR3 is TGTGCCTGGAGTGTACAGGGGGTCAACTATGGCTACACCTTC.

The chain recombines TRBV7-2 with TRBJ1-2; D uncertain. Germline CDR1 SGHTA, CDR2 FQGNSA. Trimming removed 10 bases from V and 0 bases from J, with 9 bases in between. CDR3 length: 12 residues. The DNA of the CDR3 is TGTGCCAACCTAGAAGCTAACTATGGCTACACCTTC. Translating gives CANLEANYGYTF.

V usage is TRBV7-2 and J usage is TRBJ2-3; TRBD2 matches 9 bases. The V gene end was trimmed by 1 base and the J gene end by 9 bases; junction bases not matched to a gene: 11. CDR1 and CDR2 (germline): SGHTA, FQGNSA. This CDR3 comprises 16 residues. The CDR3 DNA follows: TGTGCCAGCAGCTTAGGTCTGGGTAGCGGGAGAGACACGCAGTATTTT. Residues: CASSLGLGSGRDTQYF.

In this sample, this clone turned up a few times. The rearrangement uses TRBV6-2 or TRBV6-3 and TRBJ2-7, with 7 bases matching TRBD1. CDR3 length: 16 residues. Germline CDR1 is MNHEY and CDR2 is SVGEGT. V lost 5 bases and J lost 1; bases outside the gene matches: 11. The CDR3 loop reads CASSAFGAGGSYEQYF. As DNA, the CDR3 is TGTGCCAGCAGTGCGTTCGGGGCAGGGGGTTCCTACGAGCAGTACTTC.

CDR3 in amino acids: CASSLVGGDQPQHF. The CDR3 nucleotides read TGTGCCAGCAGCTTGGTGGGCGGGGATCAGCCCCAGCATTTT. The gene calls are TRBV5-5 and TRBJ1-5; D is unresolved. V was clipped by 0 bases and J by 5 bases, with 9 bases between them. CDR1 and CDR2 from the germline V gene are SGHKS and YYEKEE (reference sequence). The CDR3 contains 14 residues.

The J gene is TRBJ2-1, the V gene TRBV5-8; D might be TRBD1 (6 bases). The CDR3 loop spans 15 amino acids. Trimming stripped 4 bases from V and 3 bases from J, with 14 bases between. Germline lookup yields CDR1 SGHTS and CDR2 YDEGEE. The CDR3 coding sequence is TGTGCCAGCAGCCGAGAGAGGACAGACTACAATGAGCAGTTCTTC. Amino acid sequence: CASSRERTDYNEQFF. Complete variable domain (other parts from reference TRBV5-8 and TRBJ2-1): EAGVTQSPTHLIKTRGQQATLRCSPISGHTSVYWYQQALGLGLQFLLWYDEGEERNRGNFPPRFSGRQFPNYSSELNVNALELEDSALYLCASSRERTDYNEQFFGPGTRLTVL.

This chain links TRBV7-8 with TRBJ2-3; D not certain. Germline V lookup: CDR1 SGHVS, CDR2 FQNEAQ. This CDR3 region has 14 residues. Trimming left V 1 base short and J 4 bases short, with 9 bases between. CDR3 nucleotides: TGTGCCAGCAGCTTAGAAGTCCGGGCAGATACGCAGTATTTT. As protein: CASSLEVRADTQYF. The full variable domain, completed using reference TRBV7-8 and TRBJ2-3, is GAGVSQSPRYKVAKRGQDVALRCDPISGHVSLFWYQQALGQGPEFLTYFQNEAQLDKSGLPSDRFFAERPEGSVSTLKIQRTQQEDSAVYLCASSLEVRADTQYFGPGTRLTVL.

J is TRBJ2-6 and V is TRBV5-1, with 11 bases that match TRBD1. The CDR3 runs 18 residues. The trim removed 0 bases at V and 1 base at J, leaving 3 bases unmatched. Germline V gene data show CDR1 as SGHRS and CDR2 as YFSETQ. CDR3 DNA: TGCGCCAGCAGCTTGGACGGGACAGGGGGTTCTGGGGCCAACGTCCTGACTTTC. The encoded protein is CASSLDGTGGSGANVLTF.

CDR3 residues: CASRPQGQGDSYEQYF. CDR3 coding DNA: TGTGCCAGCAGACCTCAAGGACAGGGGGATTCCTACGAGCAGTACTTC. This chain connects TRBV28 to TRBJ2-7, with 10 positions matching TRBD1. V lost 6 bases, J lost 1 base, and 9 bases stayed unmatched. The CDR3 contains 16 residues. Germline V gene lookup returns CDR1 MDHEN and CDR2 SYDVKM.

The rearrangement links TRBV16 to TRBJ1-4; D not resolved. V was shortened by 2 bases and J by 0 bases, with 7 bases between the two germline ends. From germline, CDR1 is KGHSY and CDR2 FQNENV. The CDR3 length is 15 residues. CDR3 bases: TGTGCCAGCAGCCAACAAGCCGCAACTAATGAAAAACTGTTTTTT. Its translation: CASSQQAATNEKLFF. The whole variable domain, filled in from reference TRBV16 and TRBJ1-4, reads GEEVAQTPKHLVRGEGQKAKLYCAPIKGHSYVFWYQQVLKNEFKFLISFQNENVFDETGMPKERFSAKCLPNSPCSLEIQATKLEDSAVYFCASSQQAATNEKLFFGSGTQLSVL.

The chain joins TRBV11-3 to TRBJ2-2; perhaps TRBD1 as D (7 bases). Per the germline V gene, CDR1 is SGHNT and CDR2 is YENEEA. The CDR3 extends over 15 amino acids. V gave up 1 base and J gave up 5 bases, with 11 bases separating them. The CDR3 DNA is TGTGCCAGCAGCTTAGGCCCAGGGGGGACCGGGGAGCTGTTTTTT. Translated, it gives CASSLGPGGTGELFF. The whole variable domain, remainder taken from reference TRBV11-3 and TRBJ2-2, is EAGVVQSPRYKIIEKKQPVAFWCNPISGHNTLYWYLQNLGQGPELLIRYENEEAVDDSQLPKDRFSAERLKGVDSTLKIQPAELGDSAVYLCASSLGPGGTGELFFGEGSRLTVL.

The genes are TRBV11-2 and TRBJ2-1, with 11 positions matching TRBD2. This CDR3 region has 15 residues. CDR1 is SGHAT, CDR2 FQNNGV, per germline. Germline trimming cut 4 bases from V and 2 bases from J; bases unmatched to any gene: 1. The CDR3: CASSSGLAAYNEQFF. The CDR3, as DNA: TGTGCCAGCAGCTCGGGACTAGCGGCCTACAATGAGCAGTTCTTC.

V is TRBV4-3 and J is TRBJ2-3; 13 nucleotides match TRBD2. After removal of 3 bases from V and 2 bases from J, the junction contained 2 bases not matched to a gene. This CDR3 has 16 amino acids. Germline assignment: CDR1 LGHNA and CDR2 YSLEER. This CDR3 reads CASSQGLAGYTDTQYF. In DNA form, the CDR3 reads TGCGCCAGCAGCCAGGGACTAGCGGGATACACAGATACGCAGTATTTT.

V is TRBV7-2 and J is TRBJ1-1; 7 bases are shared with TRBD1. The germline V gene has CDR1 SGHTA and CDR2 FQGNSA. The junction had 6 bases not matched to a gene; V was cut back by 5 bases and J by 0 bases. The length of the CDR3 is 15 residues. The CDR3, as DNA: TGTGCCAGCAGCGCCGACAGGGCCATGAACACTGAAGCTTTCTTT. Its translation is CASSADRAMNTEAFF.

This clone was found a few times. The rearrangement joins TRBV19 to TRBJ2-1; possible D gene TRBD2, 6 bases. V was clipped by 1 base and J by 4 bases, with 14 bases between them. Germline loops: CDR1 LNHDA, CDR2 SQIVND (reference sequence). The CDR3 has 16 amino acids. This chain's CDR3 is CASSIVGSGRYNEQFF. The DNA of the CDR3 is TGTGCCAGTAGTATAGTTGGTAGCGGACGTTACAATGAGCAGTTCTTC.

The chain joins TRBV1 to TRBJ1-5. TRBV1 is marked as a pseudogene. This CDR3 is 17 amino acids long. CDR3 DNA: TGCACCAGCAGCCCCCCCGGGGGGGAAGGGGTCGATCAGCCCCAGCATTTT. Translation: CTSSPPGGEGVDQPQHF.

CDR3 bases: TGTGCCAGCAGTGAATCGGGACACCCCTCTGGGGCCAACGTCCTGACTTTC. As protein: CASSESGHPSGANVLTF. The V gene is TRBV25-1, the J gene TRBJ2-6, with D maybe TRBD1 (6 bases). Looked up from germline, CDR1 is MGHDK and CDR2 is SYGVNS. This CDR3 has 17 residues. Trimming shortened V by 1 base and J by 0 bases, and 10 bases separated the two germline ends.

The V gene is TRBV28, the J gene TRBJ1-5; maybe TRBD1 (5 bases). V gave up 10 bases and J gave up 6 bases, with 19 bases separating them. The CDR3 sequence is 14 residues long. Looked up from germline, CDR1 is MDHEN and CDR2 is SYDVKM. The CDR3 spells CATLGDSTAQPQHF. CDR3 nucleotides: TGTGCCACCCTAGGCGACAGTACAGCTCAGCCCCAGCATTTT.

This rearrangement joins TRBV19 to TRBJ2-3; 11 bases are shared with TRBD2. V gave up 3 bases and J gave up 4 bases; unmatched junction bases: 9. This CDR3 has 17 residues. From germline, CDR1 is LNHDA and CDR2 SQIVND (reference sequence). In DNA, the CDR3 is TGTGCCAGTAGTATCCTATTAGCGGGGGGGCCCGCAGATACGCAGTATTTT. It encodes CASSILLAGGPADTQYF.

V usage is TRBV10-3 and J usage is TRBJ1-1; possibly TRBD1 for D (6 bases). Trimming pared 4 bases from V and 11 bases from J, leaving 14 bases between. The germline V gene encodes CDR1 ENHRY and CDR2 SYGVKD. This CDR3 region has 12 residues. The CDR3, as DNA: TGTGCCATCAGTGGGGGGCTCTCGGGGGCTTTCTTT. This gives the protein CAISGGLSGAFF.